The next 9 T cell receptor beta chains were all read from a single sample in a study of regulatory T cells in long-lasting Graves disease. Library construction for TCR beta used iRepertoire HTBI primers and Arm-PCR of CDR3 regions. TCRdb processed the multiplex PCR reads anew with MiXCR; each CDR3 protein has one entry. This sample has 350,000 to 500,000 distinct CDR3 sequences, with roughly 17% found just once. Regarding time point: newly diagnosed GD, antithyroid drugs for less than 3 months. Researchers made the TCR library from RNA that was extracted from PBMCs. This sample was shared with a second study, whose subject was T cells in Graves' hyperthyroidism and ophthalmopathy.

The sample here was peripheral blood mononuclear cells (PBMCs), taken at new diagnosis, from a patient treated with antithyroid drugs. These receptors were obtained from a woman aged 18 to 35 with Graves disease.

There are many counts of this clonotype. The V and J genes are TRBV7-2 and TRBJ1-4; D is unclear. Trimming stripped 0 bases from V and 0 bases from J, with 11 bases between. Germline lookup yields CDR1 SGHTA and CDR2 FQGNSA. CDR3 length: 17 amino acids. The CDR3 DNA follows: TGTGCCAGCAGCTTAGCTTCGGGTCTGTCAACTAATGAAAAACTGTTTTTT. It is translated as CASSLASGLSTNEKLFF.

This sequence joins TRBV19 and TRBJ2-2; 7 positions agree with TRBD1. Per germline, CDR1 LNHDA and CDR2 SQIVND (reference sequence). The J segment lost 2 bases and the V segment lost 10 bases, leaving 7 bases of the junction unmatched. The CDR3 loop spans 14 amino acids. CDR3 in amino acids: CATAGGINTGELFF. CDR3 sequence (DNA): TGTGCCACCGCAGGGGGAATTAACACCGGGGAGCTGTTTTTT.

This clonotype was recorded at least ten times. This rearrangement joins TRBV2 to TRBJ1-1; TRBD1 might be the D (6 bases). The V end lost 8 bases, the J end lost 0 bases, and 22 bases lay between the germline ends. CDR1 is SNHLY, CDR2 FYNNEI, per germline. The CDR3 sequence is 17 residues long. CDR3 nucleotide sequence: TGTGCCAGCGACCCTACAGGGCTTGGGGGAATGAACACTGAAGCTTTCTTT. Protein sequence: CASDPTGLGGMNTEAFF.

This clonotype was counted ten times or more. The genes are TRBV20-1 and TRBJ2-5; TRBD1 agrees at 10 bases. Looked up from germline, CDR1 is DFQATT and CDR2 is SNEGSKA (reference sequence). The CDR3 contains 14 residues. V shed 0 bases, J shed 5 bases, and the junction held 3 bases outside the gene matches. The CDR3 nucleotides read TGCAGTGCTAGAGACGGACAGGGGGGCGAGACCCAGTACTTC. It yields the protein CSARDGQGGETQYF.

This chain connects TRBV27 to TRBJ2-7; unclear D gene. The CDR3 extends over 14 amino acids. Germline V gene lookup returns CDR1 MNHEY and CDR2 SMNVEV (reference sequence). V was trimmed by 4 bases and J by 2 bases, leaving 12 bases between them. The CDR3 DNA is TGTGCCAGCAGTTCGAGACTGGAACCCTACGAGCAGTACTTC. This sequence encodes CASSSRLEPYEQYF.

This clonotype showed up many times. The DNA of the CDR3 is TGTGCCAGCAGTTTATGGTTGGGAGGCTCGGTAAACACCGGGGAGCTGTTTTTT. It specifies CASSLWLGGSVNTGELFF. This rearrangement joins TRBV27 to TRBJ2-2; a weak D match, TRBD2 (6 bases). The germline CDR1 and CDR2 sequences are MNHEY and SMNVEV (reference sequence). Trimming shortened V by 1 base and J by 2 bases, and 17 bases separated the two germline ends. The CDR3 loop spans 18 amino acids.

About this clonotype itself: One end of the junction fails to match germline, which may point to a read error. This chain links TRBV5-1 with TRBJ2-3; D is unclear. CDR1 and CDR2 (germline): SGHRS, YFSETQ. CDR3 length: 14 residues. CDR3 region: CPSSLGGYTDTQYF. CDR3 in DNA: TGCCCCAGCAGCTTGGGTGGATACACAGATACGCAGTATTTT.

In the case of this clonotype: Since a much larger clone is just one base distant, this may be a read error. The chain joins TRBV20-1 to TRBJ2-7, with a possible D match to TRBD2 (5 bases). The CDR3 covers 14 residues. Germline CDR1 is DFQATT and CDR2 is SNEGSKA (reference sequence). V lost 3 bases, J lost 7 bases, and 19 bases lay in between. CDR3 sequence (DNA): TGCAGTGCTAGCCTAGCTAACTCCTACAATGAGCAGTACTTC. As protein: CSASLANSYNEQYF.

This clonotype was picked up many times. V and J are TRBV20-1 and TRBJ1-1; 8 positions match TRBD1. CDR3 length: 12 residues. After removal of 6 bases from V and 5 bases from J, the junction contained 5 bases not matched to a gene. Looked up from germline, CDR1 is DFQATT and CDR2 is SNEGSKA (reference sequence). The CDR3: CSAPTGGTEAFF. CDR3 nucleotides: TGCAGTGCACCCACAGGGGGGACTGAAGCTTTCTTT.